Each of the 20 T cell receptor beta chains below was sequenced from the same sample in a study of beta chain features in type 1 diabetes. Study outcomes and limitations: All four CD4+ subsets from Type 1 diabetes patients carried moderately but significantly shorter TCRB CDR3s.

Their cognate antigens are unknown. What was sequenced were expressed TCRB transcripts, since all of the isolated RNA had been reverse transcribed. Here immunoSEQ multiplex PCR was the method, and the copy in TCRdb shows in-frame clones only, minus some. Of 120,000 or so clones in the sample, 17% were seen once. The sequenced sample was central memory CD4+ T cells from blood. These TCRs come from a man younger than 35 with type 1 diabetes.

The CDR3 DNA follows: TGTGCCAGCAGCTTAGCTCCCCCCCCGGAGACCCAGTACTTC. It encodes CASSLAPPPETQYF. The rearrangement joins TRBV7-2 to TRBJ2-5; no reliable D call. Trimming pared 0 bases from V and 5 bases from J, leaving 10 bases between. CDR1 and CDR2 from the germline V gene are SGHTA and FQGNSA. The CDR3 contains 14 residues.

The sample holds a few counts of this clone. This chain uses TRBV20-1 with TRBJ1-2; D gene unclear. Trimming took 5 bases from V and 3 from J, leaving 7 bases between them. In germline, CDR1 is DFQATT, CDR2 SNEGSKA (reference sequence). CDR3 length equals 11 residues. The CDR3 DNA follows: TGCAGTGCTGCGGGGTACTATGGCTACACCTTC. It codes for CSAAGYYGYTF.

The chain employs TRBV10-3 and TRBJ1-1, with D possibly matching TRBD1 (5 bases). The germline V gene has CDR1 ENHRY and CDR2 SYGVKD. Trimming removed 6 bases at V and 5 bases at J, with 19 bases between. The CDR3 loop spans 15 amino acids. The CDR3 spells CAIRTLRGRMTEAFF. CDR3 nucleotide sequence: TGTGCCATCAGGACCCTTCGGGGGAGGATGACTGAAGCTTTCTTT.

This clone has only a few counts. This chain links TRBV5-1 with TRBJ2-3; TRBD2 is a possible D gene (5 bases). Germline values: CDR1 SGHRS, CDR2 YFSETQ. The CDR3 runs 15 residues. V was clipped by 4 bases and J by 0 bases, with 12 bases between them. The CDR3 bases are TGCGCCAGCAGCCCGAACGGGGATAGCACAGATACGCAGTATTTT. It encodes CASSPNGDSTDTQYF.

The V gene is TRBV5-6, the J gene TRBJ1-2; weak D call: TRBD1 (5 bases). Trimming stripped 1 base from V and 2 bases from J, with 6 bases between. Germline assignment: CDR1 SGHDT and CDR2 YYEEEE. The CDR3 loop spans 13 amino acids. CDR3 residues: CASSLHRNYGYTF. CDR3 in DNA: TGTGCCAGCAGCTTGCACAGGAACTATGGCTACACCTTC.

This chain uses TRBV28 with TRBJ1-2, with a weak D call TRBD1 (5 bases). V shed 7 bases and J shed 3 bases, with 12 bases lying between them. The CDR3 is 13 residues long. Looked up from germline, CDR1 is MDHEN and CDR2 is SYDVKM. CDR3 bases: TGTGCCAGCATAACGCAGGGCGACTATGGCTACACCTTC. It encodes CASITQGDYGYTF.

The chain recombines TRBV4-3 with TRBJ1-2; 7 bases agree with TRBD1. V lost 4 bases, J lost 0 bases, and 2 bases stayed unmatched. CDR1 and CDR2 from the germline V gene are LGHNA and YSLEER. This CDR3 has 14 amino acids. CDR3 nucleotides: TGCGCCAGCAGCCTTGGGACAGCTAACTATGGCTACACCTTC. Translating gives CASSLGTANYGYTF.

V is TRBV30 and J is TRBJ1-6; maybe TRBD1 (5 bases). Germline-derived CDR1 and CDR2 are GTSNPN and SVGIG (reference sequence). This CDR3 is built from 14 residues. Between the trimmed V and J ends, which lost 0 bases and 10 bases, there was a span of 13 bases. In DNA form, the CDR3 reads TGTGCCTGGAGTGTACTGACGGGGCCCTCACCCCTCCACTTT. This gives the protein CAWSVLTGPSPLHF.

This clone has only one observation. This chain uses TRBV10-2 with TRBJ2-7, with TRBD1 matching over 7 bases. The CDR3 length is 14 residues. The J segment lost 0 bases and the V segment lost 7 bases, leaving 6 bases of the junction unmatched. Germline CDR1 is WSHSY and CDR2 is SAAADI. CDR3 DNA: TGCGCCAGCACCCTACAGGGGATCTCCTACGAGCAGTACTTC. Its translation is CASTLQGISYEQYF.

The V gene is TRBV7-2, the J gene TRBJ2-7, with TRBD1 matching over 8 bases. The germline gives CDR1 SGHTA, CDR2 FQGNSA. The CDR3 loop spans 14 amino acids. Losses at the gene ends were 1 base for V and 5 bases for J; bases not matched to a gene: 4. DNA for the CDR3: TGTGCCAGCAGCTTAGGGACAGGGCGGAACGAGCAGTACTTC. It specifies CASSLGTGRNEQYF.

This clone was recorded a few times. The chain carries TRBV5-1 and TRBJ2-1; 14 nucleotides agree with TRBD2. V shed 4 bases and J 9 bases; nucleotides not matched to a gene: 9. There are 16 residues in the CDR3. Germline CDR1 SGHRS, CDR2 YFSETQ. The CDR3 spells CASSVEGLAGESEQFF. The CDR3 DNA reads TGCGCCAGCAGCGTGGAGGGACTAGCGGGAGAGAGTGAGCAGTTCTTC.

This clone was seen a few times. This sequence joins TRBV2 and TRBJ1-2; 8 bases fit TRBD1. J lost 5 bases, V lost 7 bases, and 18 bases had no gene match. Germline lookup yields CDR1 SNHLY and CDR2 FYNNEI. The CDR3 spans 17 residues. The CDR3 is CASTEGARGRRNYGYTF. The CDR3 nucleotides are TGTGCCAGCACCGAAGGGGCCAGGGGGCGAAGGAATTATGGCTACACCTTC.

This clone has a handful of counts. The J gene is TRBJ1-4, the V gene TRBV30, with 10 bases lining up with TRBD1. The CDR3 extends over 14 amino acids. The V and J ends lost 2 bases and 8 bases, in that order; junction bases with no gene match: 5. Germline CDR1 is GTSNPN and CDR2 is SVGIG (reference sequence). CDR3 bases: TGTGCCTGGAGTAGGGACAGGGGAGAAGAAAAACTGTTTTTT. The encoded protein is CAWSRDRGEEKLFF.

The chain joins TRBV7-2 to TRBJ2-3, with D possibly matching TRBD2 (7 bases). The V gene's germline CDR1 is SGHTA and CDR2 FQGNSA. V lost 1 base and J lost 5, with 16 bases in between. The CDR3 runs 16 residues. The CDR3 DNA follows: TGTGCCAGCAGCTTAGTATCGGGGGGCGCGGTAGATACGCAGTATTTT. It encodes CASSLVSGGAVDTQYF.

The chain has TRBV30 and TRBJ2-1; 16 bases fit TRBD2. CDR1 and CDR2 from the germline V gene are GTSNPN and SVGIG (reference sequence). The CDR3 has 20 residues. The V gene end was trimmed by 1 base and the J gene end by 1 base; junction bases not matched to a gene: 10. CDR3 sequence (DNA): TGTGCCTGGAGTGCGCCGCCGGGACTAGCGGGGGGGCGGTCCTACAATGAGCAGTTCTTC. This translates into CAWSAPPGLAGGRSYNEQFF.

This clone was seen once. The chain is built from TRBV5-1 and TRBJ2-2; perhaps TRBD1 as D (5 bases). The CDR3 spans 15 residues. Germline V gene sequence: CDR1 SGHRS, CDR2 YFSETQ. With 6 bases removed from V and 1 base from J, the gap between germline ends came to 13 bases. The CDR3 protein is CASTLQQGNTGELFF. CDR3 coding DNA: TGCGCCAGCACCCTGCAGCAGGGGAACACCGGGGAGCTGTTTTTT.

V and J are TRBV28 and TRBJ1-1; a possible D gene is TRBD1 (5 bases). Trimming pared 7 bases from V and 10 bases from J, leaving 16 bases between. CDR1 MDHEN and CDR2 SYDVKM come from the germline V gene. CDR3 length: 12 amino acids. CDR3: CASTQPAGRAFF. The CDR3 bases are TGTGCCAGCACCCAACCGGCAGGGAGAGCTTTCTTT.

This clone has at least ten counts. The chain joins TRBV11-2 to TRBJ2-6; D tentatively reads TRBD1 or TRBD2 (5 bases each). The CDR3 runs to 16 residues. Trimming took off 5 bases at V and 4 bases at J, with 15 bases between the two ends. Per germline, CDR1 SGHAT and CDR2 FQNNGV. The CDR3 reads CASSPGTSAGANVLTF. Here the CDR3 DNA reads TGTGCCAGCAGCCCCGGGACCTCGGCCGGGGCCAACGTCCTGACTTTC. The full variable domain, completed using reference TRBV11-2 and TRBJ2-6, is EAGVAQSPRYKIIEKRQSVAFWCNPISGHATLYWYQQILGQGPKLLIQFQNNGVVDDSQLPKDRFSAERLKGVDSTLKIQPAKLEDSAVYLCASSPGTSAGANVLTFGAGSRLTVL.

For this clone: With a much larger clone just one base away, this may be a read error. The chain combines TRBV25-1 with TRBJ2-2; D call uncertain. The V gene lost 3 bases and the J gene lost 7 bases, with 6 bases spanning the gap. CDR1 and CDR2 from the germline V gene are MGHDK and SYGVNS. The CDR3 sequence is 12 residues long. The CDR3 DNA reads TGTGCCAGCAGTGAGGTGGGCGGGGAGCTGTTTTTT. Translation: CASSEVGGELFF.

This clone has a handful of counts. V and J are TRBV4-1 and TRBJ2-5; TRBD2 aligns across 9 bases. The CDR3 spans 17 residues. Germline-derived CDR1 and CDR2 are MGHRA and YSYEKL. The V segment lost 0 bases and the J segment 3 bases; nucleotides outside the gene matches: 8. In DNA form, the CDR3 reads TGCGCCAGCAGCCAAGATACGTGGGCTAGCGGGGAAGAGACCCAGTACTTC. Amino acid sequence: CASSQDTWASGEETQYF.